This T cell receptor (beta chain) was captured by sequencing in a study of blood T cell repertoires in COVID-19. The protocol was immunoSEQ multiplex PCR, while the TCRdb copy is restricted to in-frame clones and leaves out a portion. The table records 25,000 to 40,000 clones, around 85% of them present only once. This CDR3 contains 12 residues. Germline values: CDR1 MNHNS, CDR2 SASEGT. Trimming left V 3 bases short and J 8 bases short, with 10 bases between. This sequence was found in a human donor in a cohort sampled during active COVID-19. The V gene is TRBV6-1, the J gene TRBJ1-2; D is uncertain. What was sequenced was peripheral blood. The CDR3 reads CASSDTGIGYTF. The CDR3 coding sequence is TGTGCCAGCAGTGATACGGGGATAGGCTACACCTTC.